This T cell receptor beta chain was documented in a study of T cell changes during pregnancy in multiple sclerosis. CDR3 length: 15 residues. J was trimmed by 6 bases and V by 6 bases; bases with no gene match: 12. Germline V CDR1 and CDR2: SQVTM, ANQGSEA. This clone has just one count. Some clones are missing from TCRdb's copy, which holds only in-frame ones; the method was immunoSEQ multiplex PCR. The sample consists of approximately 57,000 clones, 92% of them appearing once. This rearrangement joins TRBV29-1 to TRBJ1-5; 9 bases are shared with TRBD1. The sample in question was CD4+ T cells from peripheral blood mononuclear cells, obtained in the second trimester of pregnancy. This clonotype was obtained from a female donor with multiple sclerosis, enrolled in a pregnancy study. CDR3 coding DNA: TGCAGCGTGTTAACACAGGGGGCGGAGGGTCAGCCCCAGCATTTT. It yields the protein CSVLTQGAEGQPQHF.